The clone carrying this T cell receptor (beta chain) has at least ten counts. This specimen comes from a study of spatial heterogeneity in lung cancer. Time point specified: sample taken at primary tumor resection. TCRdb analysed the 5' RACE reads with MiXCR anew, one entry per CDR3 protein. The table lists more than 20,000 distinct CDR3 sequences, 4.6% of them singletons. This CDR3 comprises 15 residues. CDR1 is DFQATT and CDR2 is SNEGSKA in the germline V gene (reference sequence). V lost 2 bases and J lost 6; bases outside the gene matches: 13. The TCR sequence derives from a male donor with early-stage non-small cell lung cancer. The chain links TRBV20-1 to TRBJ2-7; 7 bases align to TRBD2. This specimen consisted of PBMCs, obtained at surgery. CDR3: CSARKSGLEVGEQYF. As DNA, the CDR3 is TGCAGTGCTAGAAAGAGTGGACTAGAAGTGGGCGAGCAGTACTTC.